What follows are 18 T cell receptor beta chains derived from one specimen sequenced in a study of cytomegalovirus exposure and HLA in healthy donors. The PCR contained 60 Vbeta and 13 Jbeta primers. TCRdb's table, derived via immunoSEQ multiplex PCR, lists solely in-frame clones and lacks some. Of about 110,000 clones listed, about four fifths are singletons. Sequencing used PBMCs. The receptors were sampled from a woman between 18 and 29 years old in good health and CMV-seropositive.

The rearrangement joins TRBV2 to TRBJ2-1; a possible D gene is TRBD2 (6 bases). Germline assignment: CDR1 SNHLY and CDR2 FYNNEI. The germline V and J ends were trimmed by 7 bases and 9 bases, with 13 bases remaining between them. The CDR3 consists of 12 residues. CDR3 nucleotide sequence: TGTGCCAGCACCACGGGACTGGTTGAGCAGTTCTTC. It specifies CASTTGLVEQFF.

The chain uses TRBV9 and TRBJ1-1; D not certain. In germline, CDR1 is SGDLS, CDR2 YYNGEE. V shed 4 bases and J shed 0 bases, with 7 bases lying between them. The length of the CDR3 is 13 residues. CDR3 amino acids: CASSPTVNTEAFF. The CDR3, as DNA: TGTGCCAGCAGCCCAACAGTGAACACTGAAGCTTTCTTT.

This chain links TRBV9 with TRBJ2-1; 7 nucleotides agree with TRBD1. CDR1 is SGDLS and CDR2 is YYNGEE in the germline V gene. CDR3 length: 15 amino acids. V lost 0 bases to trimming and J lost 3 bases; unmatched junction nucleotides: 3. CDR3 in amino acids: CASSVEPGGYNEQFF. The CDR3 DNA reads as TGTGCCAGCAGCGTAGAGCCAGGGGGCTACAATGAGCAGTTCTTC.

The chain uses TRBV9 and TRBJ2-1; D perhaps matches TRBD2 (6 bases). Germline values: CDR1 SGDLS, CDR2 YYNGEE. The CDR3 spans 16 residues. The V and J ends lost 0 bases and 0 bases respectively, with 10 bases between them. Here the CDR3 DNA reads TGTGCCAGCAGCGTAGCTCGGGGGAACTCCTACAATGAGCAGTTCTTC. This gives the protein CASSVARGNSYNEQFF.

This chain links TRBV5-4 with TRBJ1-4; 10 nucleotides match TRBD1. The CDR3 spans 15 residues. The V gene end was trimmed by 4 bases and the J gene end by 4 bases; junction bases not matched to a gene: 4. Germline values: CDR1 SGHNT, CDR2 YYREEE (reference sequence). The CDR3 bases are TGTGCCAGCAGCCAGGGGGACAGGGGTAATGAAAAACTGTTTTTT. It translates to CASSQGDRGNEKLFF. Full variable domain (remainder filled in from reference TRBV5-4 and TRBJ1-4): ETGVTQSPTHLIKTRGQQVTLRCSSQSGHNTVSWYQQALGQGPQFIFQYYREEENGRGNFPPRFSGLQFPNYSSELNVNALELDDSALYLCASSQGDRGNEKLFFGSGTQLSVL.

The rearrangement uses TRBV27 and TRBJ2-3, with D possibly matching TRBD2 (6 bases). The CDR3 consists of 13 residues. The V gene lost 6 bases and the J gene lost 0 bases, with 7 bases spanning the gap. CDR1 MNHEY and CDR2 SMNVEV come from the germline V gene (reference sequence). The CDR3 coding sequence is TGTGCCAGCAGAAGCGGGAGCACAGATACGCAGTATTTT. Translating it yields CASRSGSTDTQYF.

This chain uses TRBV19 with TRBJ1-1; maybe TRBD1 (5 bases). Germline V lookup: CDR1 LNHDA, CDR2 SQIVND (reference sequence). Trimming took 5 bases from V and 3 from J, leaving 13 bases between them. The CDR3 spans 14 residues. CDR3: CASSSRGRDTEAFF. Written as DNA, the CDR3 is TGTGCCAGTAGTTCCCGCGGCAGGGACACTGAAGCTTTCTTT.

This chain's CDR3 is CASSQDLTGGNTGELFF. In DNA form, the CDR3 reads TGTGCCAGCAGCCAAGATCTTACGGGAGGAAACACCGGGGAGCTGTTTTTT. The chain combines TRBV4-2 with TRBJ2-2; TRBD2 matches at 7 bases. The CDR3 is made up of 17 amino acids. The junction had 6 bases not matched to a gene; V was cut back by 0 bases and J by 2 bases. Germline values: CDR1 LGHNA, CDR2 YNFKEQ.

The genes are TRBV4-1 and TRBJ1-4; 7 nucleotides agree with TRBD1. V lost 1 base and J lost 8; bases outside the gene matches: 10. The V gene's germline CDR1 is MGHRA and CDR2 YSYEKL. The CDR3 covers 16 residues. Here the CDR3 DNA reads TGCGCCAGCAGCCAAGTAGAGGGGGCAGTCGTAGAAAAACTGTTTTTT. Protein sequence: CASSQVEGAVVEKLFF.

In this sample, this clone turned up a few times. The rearrangement links TRBV29-1 to TRBJ2-1, with TRBD2 identical over 14 bases. The J segment lost 7 bases and the V segment lost 5 bases, leaving 4 bases of the junction unmatched. CDR1 and CDR2 from the germline V gene are SQVTM and ANQGSEA. The CDR3 loop spans 14 amino acids. The DNA for the CDR3 is TGCAGCGTTCTGGGACTAGCGGGAGTGAATGAGCAGTTCTTC. It yields the protein CSVLGLAGVNEQFF.

The chain links TRBV11-3 to TRBJ2-7; TRBD2 might be the D (5 bases). The germline V gene encodes CDR1 SGHNT and CDR2 YENEEA. Trimming left V 4 bases short and J 7 bases short, with 20 bases between. This CDR3 contains 15 residues. The CDR3 DNA reads TGTGCCAGCAGCTGCGGCTGGACTCGCCTCGGGGAGCAGTACTTC. Amino acid sequence: CASSCGWTRLGEQYF.

The chain carries TRBV20-1 and TRBJ1-1; D is undetermined. V was trimmed by 5 bases and J by 5 bases, leaving 9 bases between them. The CDR3 loop spans 11 amino acids. In germline, CDR1 is DFQATT, CDR2 SNEGSKA (reference sequence). The CDR3 DNA sequence: TGCAGTGCTCATTCGGGAACTGAAGCTTTCTTT. This codes for CSAHSGTEAFF.

This clone was detected once. The CDR3 sequence is CASSPPGQGAQKLKLFF. The CDR3 region has the DNA TGTGCCAGCTCACCACCGGGACAGGGGGCGCAGAAGCTAAAACTGTTTTTT. The rearrangement links TRBV18 to TRBJ1-4; 12 nucleotides line up with TRBD1. The germline CDR1 and CDR2 sequences are KGHSH and LQKENI. J was trimmed by 10 bases and V by 0 bases; bases with no gene match: 9. The CDR3 has 17 amino acids.

This clone was seen only a few times. The chain links TRBV28 to TRBJ1-5, with D possibly TRBD1 on 5 matching bases. V dropped 0 bases and J dropped 4 bases, with 16 bases sitting between them. This CDR3 contains 17 residues. CDR1 and CDR2 (germline): MDHEN, SYDVKM. CDR3 DNA sequence: TGTGCCAGCAGTTTATGGTCGGGGGGTGGGCTTAATCAGCCCCAGCATTTT. It yields the protein CASSLWSGGGLNQPQHF.

The chain couples TRBV7-6 to TRBJ2-2; 10 bases line up with TRBD1. V lost 5 bases, J lost 4 bases, and 10 bases stayed unmatched. This CDR3 contains 17 residues. Looked up from germline, CDR1 is SGHVS and CDR2 is FNYEAQ. CDR3 sequence reads: CASSLDSTGGITGELFF. The CDR3 DNA is TGTGCCAGCAGCCTCGACTCGACAGGGGGCATCACCGGGGAGCTGTTTTTT.

CDR3 nucleotide sequence: TGTGCCAGCAGCTCGGAGGAGTCCACCGGGGAGCTGTTTTTT. It encodes CASSSEESTGELFF. V is TRBV7-9 and J is TRBJ2-2; the D gene is possibly TRBD2 (5 bases). The CDR3 runs to 14 residues. CDR1 is SEHNR, CDR2 FQNEAQ, per germline (reference sequence). Trimming removed 4 bases from V and 4 bases from J, with 10 bases in between. The full variable domain, rest sourced from reference TRBV7-9 and TRBJ2-2, is DTGVSQNPRHKITKRGQNVTFRCDPISEHNRLYWYRQTLGQGPEFLTYFQNEAQLEKSRLLSDRFSAERPKGSFSTLEIQRTEQGDSAMYLCASSSEESTGELFFGEGSRLTVL.

This clone was picked up a small number of times. One junction end disagrees with the germline gene, perhaps due to a read error. The chain is built from TRBV7-7 and TRBJ2-3, with 12 bases matching TRBD2. Looked up from germline, CDR1 is SSHAT and CDR2 is FNYEAQ (reference sequence). The CDR3 sequence is 15 residues long. CDR3 nucleotides: TGTGCTAGCAGCATACTAGCGGGAGGCCTTGATACGCAGTATTTT. It translates to CASSILAGGLDTQYF.

The chain links TRBV27 to TRBJ1-4; 9 positions agree with TRBD1. Germline CDR1 MNHEY, CDR2 SMNVEV (reference sequence). Trimming cost V 6 bases and J 7 bases; bases outside gene matches: 6. The CDR3 spans 14 residues. The CDR3 loop reads CASSATGGVEKLFF. The CDR3 nucleotides are TGTGCCAGCAGCGCGACAGGGGGGGTTGAAAAACTGTTTTTT. Full variable domain (outside the CDR3, taken from reference TRBV27 and TRBJ1-4): EAQVTQNPRYLITVTGKKLTVTCSQNMNHEYMSWYRQDPGLGLRQIYYSMNVEVTDKGDVPEGYKVSRKEKRNFPLILESPSPNQTSLYFCASSATGGVEKLFFGSGTQLSVL.